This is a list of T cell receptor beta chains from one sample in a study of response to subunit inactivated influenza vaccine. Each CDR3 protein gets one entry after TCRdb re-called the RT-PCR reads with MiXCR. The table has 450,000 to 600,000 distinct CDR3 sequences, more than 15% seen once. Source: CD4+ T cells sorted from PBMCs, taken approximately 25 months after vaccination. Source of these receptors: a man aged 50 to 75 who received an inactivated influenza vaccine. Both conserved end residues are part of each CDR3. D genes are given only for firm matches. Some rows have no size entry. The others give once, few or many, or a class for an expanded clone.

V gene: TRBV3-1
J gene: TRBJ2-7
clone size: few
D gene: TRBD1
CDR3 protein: CAIASLPQGSEQYF
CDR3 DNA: TGTGCCATCGCCTCCCTGCCACAGGGGAGCGAGCAGTACTTC

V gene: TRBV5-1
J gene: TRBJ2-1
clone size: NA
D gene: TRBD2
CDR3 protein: CASSKDTSGGNYNEQFF
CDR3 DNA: TGCGCCAGCAGCAAGGATACTAGCGGGGGGAACTACAATGAGCAGTTCTTC

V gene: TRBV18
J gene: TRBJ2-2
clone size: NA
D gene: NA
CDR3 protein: CASSPRGVTNTGELFF
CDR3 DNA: TGTGCCAGCTCACCGCGAGGGGTCACTAACACCGGGGAGCTGTTTTTT

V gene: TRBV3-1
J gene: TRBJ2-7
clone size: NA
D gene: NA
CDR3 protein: CASSQGWVSSYEQYF
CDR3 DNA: TGTGCCAGCAGCCAAGGGTGGGTCAGCTCCTACGAGCAGTACTTC

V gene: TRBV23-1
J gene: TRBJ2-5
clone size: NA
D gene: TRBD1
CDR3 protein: CASSHYRDRASGETQYF
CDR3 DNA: TGCGCCAGCAGTCATTACCGGGACAGGGCTTCAGGGGAGACCCAGTACTTC

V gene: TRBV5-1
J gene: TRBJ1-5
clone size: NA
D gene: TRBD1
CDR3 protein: CASSSGQGEQPQHF
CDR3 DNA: TGCGCCAGCAGCTCGGGACAGGGCGAACAGCCCCAGCATTTT

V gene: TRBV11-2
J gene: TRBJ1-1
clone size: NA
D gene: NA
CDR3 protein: CASSRTGSRTEAFF
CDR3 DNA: TGTGCCAGCAGTCGTACAGGGTCGCGGACTGAAGCTTTCTTT

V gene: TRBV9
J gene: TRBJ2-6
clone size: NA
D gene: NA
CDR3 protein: CASSPFSGANVLTF
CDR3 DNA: TGTGCCAGCAGCCCTTTCTCGGGGGCCAACGTCCTGACTTTC

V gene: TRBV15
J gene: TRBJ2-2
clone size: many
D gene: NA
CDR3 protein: CATSREGELFF
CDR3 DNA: TGTGCCACCAGCAGAGAGGGGGAGCTGTTTTTT

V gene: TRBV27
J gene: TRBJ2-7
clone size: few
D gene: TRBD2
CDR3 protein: CASSLYFGGGSYEQYF
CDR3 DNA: TGTGCCAGCAGTTTATATTTCGGCGGGGGATCCTACGAGCAGTACTTC

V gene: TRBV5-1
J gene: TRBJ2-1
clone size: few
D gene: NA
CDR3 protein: CASSFGGLEQFF
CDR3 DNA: TGCGCCAGCAGCTTTGGGGGGCTGGAGCAGTTCTTC

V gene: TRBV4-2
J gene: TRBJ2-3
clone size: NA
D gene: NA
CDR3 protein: CASSQTFLRGADTQYF
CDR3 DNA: TGTGCCAGCAGCCAGACCTTTTTGCGGGGCGCAGATACGCAGTATTTT

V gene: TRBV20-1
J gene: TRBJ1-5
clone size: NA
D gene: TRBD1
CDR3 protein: CSARHGQGSTVQPQHF
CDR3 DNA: TGCAGTGCTAGACACGGACAGGGAAGTACGGTTCAGCCCCAGCATTTT

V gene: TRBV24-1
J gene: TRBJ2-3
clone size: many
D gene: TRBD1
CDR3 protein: CATSPGTGITQYF
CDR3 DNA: TGTGCCACCAGCCCCGGGACAGGGATCACGCAGTATTTT

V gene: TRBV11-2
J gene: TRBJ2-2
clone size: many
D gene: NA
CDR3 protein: CASSLSLAGRITGELFF
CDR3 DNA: TGTGCCAGCAGCTTATCCCTTGCAGGGAGAATCACCGGGGAGCTGTTTTTT

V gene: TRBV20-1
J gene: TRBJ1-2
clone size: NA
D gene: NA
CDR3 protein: CSASAGLSNYGYTF
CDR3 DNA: TGCAGTGCGAGCGCAGGGCTTTCTAACTATGGCTACACCTTC

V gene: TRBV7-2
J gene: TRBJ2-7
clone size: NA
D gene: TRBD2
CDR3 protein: CASSPTSTSAYEQYF
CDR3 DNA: TGTGCCAGCAGCCCCACGTCGACTAGCGCCTACGAGCAGTACTTC

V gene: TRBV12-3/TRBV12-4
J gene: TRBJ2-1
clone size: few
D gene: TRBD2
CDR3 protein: CASSLASGGANNEQFF
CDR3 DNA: TGTGCCAGCAGTTTGGCTAGCGGGGGGGCCAACAATGAGCAGTTCTTC

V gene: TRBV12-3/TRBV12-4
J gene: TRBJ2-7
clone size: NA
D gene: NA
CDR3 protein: CASSPGESYEQYF
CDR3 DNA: TGTGCCAGCAGCCCAGGAGAGTCCTACGAGCAGTACTTC

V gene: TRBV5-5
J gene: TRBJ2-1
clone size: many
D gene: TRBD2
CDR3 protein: CASSTTPGLAAEQFF
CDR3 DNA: TGTGCCAGCAGCACAACCCCGGGACTAGCGGCCGAGCAGTTCTTC

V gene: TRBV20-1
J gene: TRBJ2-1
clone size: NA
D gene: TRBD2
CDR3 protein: CSASSGGVNEQFF
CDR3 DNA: TGCAGTGCTAGTAGCGGGGGGGTGAATGAGCAGTTCTTC

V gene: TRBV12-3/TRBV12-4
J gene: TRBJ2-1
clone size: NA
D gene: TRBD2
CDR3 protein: CASSFSGPSGGEQFF
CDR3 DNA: TGTGCCAGCAGTTTCTCGGGACCTAGCGGTGGTGAGCAGTTCTTC

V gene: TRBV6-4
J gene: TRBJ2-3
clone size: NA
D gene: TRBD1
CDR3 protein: CASSKRPGTGSTDTQYF
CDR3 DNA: TGTGCCAGCAGTAAACGACCAGGGACAGGAAGCACAGATACGCAGTATTTT

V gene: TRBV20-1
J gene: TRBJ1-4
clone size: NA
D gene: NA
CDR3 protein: CSARTGTGFGKLFF
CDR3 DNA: TGCAGTGCTCGTACCGGGACCGGCTTTGGAAAACTGTTTTTT

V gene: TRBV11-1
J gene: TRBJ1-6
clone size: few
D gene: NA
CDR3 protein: CASSPRLNSPLHF
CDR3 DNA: TGTGCCAGCAGCCCTCGCCTGAATTCACCCCTCCACTTT

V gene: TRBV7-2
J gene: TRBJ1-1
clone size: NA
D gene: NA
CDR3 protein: CASSLVPSGAATFF
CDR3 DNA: TGTGCCAGCAGCTTAGTGCCGAGTGGGGCGGCAACTTTCTTT

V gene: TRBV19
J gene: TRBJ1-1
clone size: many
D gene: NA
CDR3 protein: CASSMVGGRTEAFF
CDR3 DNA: TGTGCCAGTAGTATGGTCGGGGGGCGGACTGAAGCTTTCTTT

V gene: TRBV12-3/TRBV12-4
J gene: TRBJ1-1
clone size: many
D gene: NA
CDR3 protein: CASTPGHQNTEAFF
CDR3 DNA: TGTGCCAGCACCCCGGGACACCAGAACACTGAAGCTTTCTTT

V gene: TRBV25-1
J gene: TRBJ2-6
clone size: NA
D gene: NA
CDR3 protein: CASSEHGVSGANVLTF
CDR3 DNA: TGTGCCAGCAGTGAACACGGAGTCTCTGGGGCCAACGTCCTGACTTTC

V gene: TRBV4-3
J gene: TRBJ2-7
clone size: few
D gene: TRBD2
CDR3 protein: CASSPRLAGLSSYEQYF
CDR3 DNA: TGCGCCAGCAGCCCGAGACTAGCGGGCCTGAGCTCCTACGAGCAGTACTTC